This T cell receptor beta chain was retrieved from a study of T cell responses to AZD1222 COVID-19 vaccine. Study-wide results and limits: Seropositive at baseline were only 5 to 7 AZD1222 recipients. Spike-specific TCR breadth and depth grew following two AZD1222 doses. White British donors predominated, females outnumbered males, and clonal diversity was possibly underestimated.

Here immunoSEQ multiplex PCR was the method, and the copy in TCRdb shows in-frame clones only, minus some. The sample has some 140,000 clones, roughly 93% seen once. Worth noting for this clone: Its antigen remains unidentified.

The germline V and J ends were trimmed by 3 bases and 3 bases, with 15 bases remaining between them. The CDR3 contains 15 residues. Germline CDR1 reads DFQATT; CDR2 reads SNEGSKA (reference sequence). The chain links TRBV20-1 to TRBJ2-1, with TRBD1 as a possible D gene (6 bases). This TCR was sampled from an adult in good health. The material sequenced was peripheral blood, taken on day 0 of AZD1222 vaccination. CDR3 residues: CSASNRADGYNEQFF. The CDR3 DNA is TGCAGTGCTAGTAACAGGGCCGACGGCTACAATGAGCAGTTCTTC.